Following are 5 T cell receptor beta chains from one sample sequenced in a study of control samples from healthy donors and cancer patients. The table came from immunoSEQ multiplex PCR; TCRdb's copy has only in-frame clones and leaves some out. This sample yields roughly 370,000 clones, of which 80% to 95% are seen a single time; approximately 6.3% belongs to the top ten. The sample comprised PBMCs. Receptors were obtained from a man aged 35-49 years with head and neck cancer.

The rearrangement links TRBV28 to TRBJ2-7; no definite D call. V gave up 0 bases and J gave up 4 bases, with 4 bases separating them. The CDR3 is 12 amino acids. Germline assignment: CDR1 MDHEN and CDR2 SYDVKM. DNA of the CDR3: TGTGCCAGCAGTTTATGGAGGTACGAGCAGTACTTC. Translation gives CASSLWRYEQYF. Filled out from reference TRBV28 and TRBJ2-7, the complete variable domain reads DVKVTQSSRYLVKRTGEKVFLECVQDMDHENMFWYRQDPGLGLRLIYFSYDVKMKEKGDIPEGYSVSREKKERFSLILESASTNQTSMYLCASSLWRYEQYFGPGTRLTVT.

The J gene is TRBJ1-4, the V gene TRBV5-1; 10 bases are a match to TRBD1. Germline CDR1 is SGHRS and CDR2 is YFSETQ. The length of the CDR3 is 19 residues. V lost 5 bases, J lost 8 bases, and 21 bases stayed unmatched. In DNA, the CDR3 is TGCGCCAGCAGACCCCTAACCTCCGGGACAGGGGACGGTGGCGAAAAACTGTTTTTT. It specifies CASRPLTSGTGDGGEKLFF.

The V call is TRBV19, the J call TRBJ2-3, with D possibly being TRBD2 (6 bases). The CDR3 consists of 15 residues. Trimming shortened V by 8 bases and J by 6 bases, and 21 bases separated the two germline ends. The germline V gene encodes CDR1 LNHDA and CDR2 SQIVND (reference sequence). In DNA, the CDR3 is TGTGCCAGTTCCGGGGGACGGCAGGGTGGTGATACGCAGTATTTT. Its protein product is CASSGGRQGGDTQYF.

V gene TRBV3-1 (or the pseudogene TRBV3-2) combines with J gene TRBJ1-4; D remains ambiguous. The germline V and J ends were trimmed by 2 bases and 8 bases, with 15 bases remaining between them. CDR3 length: 15 residues. Germline V gives CDR1 LGHDT, CDR2 YNNKEL (reference sequence). CDR3 residues: CASSQRYGYQEKLFF. As DNA, the CDR3 is TGTGCCAGCAGCCAACGGTACGGATACCAGGAAAAACTGTTTTTT.

The V gene is TRBV10-1, the J gene TRBJ1-1; D is undetermined. The CDR3 loop spans 11 amino acids. Germline CDR1 reads WNHNN; CDR2 reads SYGVQD (reference sequence). V shed 4 bases and J shed 10 bases, with 10 bases lying between them. The CDR3 bases are TGCGCCAGCAGTGGTTCGGTTGTAGCTTTCTTT. Its translation: CASSGSVVAFF.